This passage covers 16 T cell receptor beta chains from one sample sequenced in a study of beta chain features in type 1 diabetes. The entirety of the isolated RNA underwent reverse transcription, so expressed TCRB transcripts were sequenced. The protocol was immunoSEQ multiplex PCR, while the TCRdb copy is restricted to in-frame clones and leaves out a portion. The data show 350,000 to 400,000 clones, with roughly 16% seen just once and under 0.02% held by the top ten. Specimen: naive CD4+ T cells from blood. The receptors stem from a woman between 18 and 29 years old in good health.

J is TRBJ2-1 and V is TRBV29-1, with TRBD2 as a possible D gene (6 bases). Germline V CDR1 and CDR2: SQVTM, ANQGSEA. There are 14 residues in the CDR3. The V gene lost 2 bases and the J gene lost 0 bases, with 8 bases spanning the gap. The CDR3 DNA reads TGCAGCGTTGAAAGAGCGGGCTCCTACAATGAGCAGTTCTTC. Its translation is CSVERAGSYNEQFF.

The gene calls are TRBV5-6 and TRBJ2-7; no definite D call. With 4 bases removed from V and 6 bases from J, the gap between germline ends came to 11 bases. This CDR3 contains 12 residues. Germline V gene sequence: CDR1 SGHDT, CDR2 YYEEEE. This chain's CDR3 is CASSTRLVEQYF. The CDR3 coding sequence is TGTGCCAGCAGCACCAGACTGGTCGAGCAGTACTTC.

The V call is TRBV5-1, the J call TRBJ1-4, with 7 bases matching TRBD1. From germline, CDR1 is SGHRS and CDR2 YFSETQ. The CDR3 runs to 14 residues. V lost 4 bases, J lost 3 bases, and 3 bases stayed unmatched. The CDR3 here is CASSRDSANEKLFF. The CDR3 DNA sequence: TGCGCCAGCAGCAGGGACAGCGCTAATGAAAAACTGTTTTTT.

The genes are TRBV29-1 and TRBJ1-1, with 9 bases identical to TRBD1. The CDR3 runs to 14 residues. Per the germline V gene, CDR1 is SQVTM and CDR2 is ANQGSEA. V was pared by 6 bases and J by 3 bases, with 8 bases of the junction left unmatched. The CDR3 DNA is TGCAGCGTCGTTAAACAGGGGGCTGACACTGAAGCTTTCTTT. Protein sequence: CSVVKQGADTEAFF.

This clone has more than one count but fewer than ten. CDR3 residues: CASSPPLAGGSEQFF. The CDR3 DNA reads TGTGCCAGCTCACCACCGCTAGCGGGAGGGTCGGAGCAGTTCTTC. The rearrangement links TRBV18 to TRBJ2-1; 12 positions match TRBD2. The CDR3 has 15 amino acids. Germline trimming cut 0 bases from V and 10 bases from J; bases unmatched to any gene: 4. From germline, CDR1 is KGHSH and CDR2 LQKENI.

The chain carries TRBV9 and TRBJ2-7, with D possibly being TRBD1 (5 bases). Deletions cut 3 bases from V and 2 bases from J, with 12 bases between. The CDR3 totals 14 residues. Germline CDR1 is SGDLS and CDR2 is YYNGEE. CDR3 in DNA: TGTGCCAGCAGCGCCTCAGGGAAACCCTACGAGCAGTACTTC. Translation gives CASSASGKPYEQYF.

The chain couples TRBV27 to TRBJ2-3, with TRBD2 matching 9 bases. The CDR3 length is 14 residues. Germline V gene lookup returns CDR1 MNHEY and CDR2 SMNVEV (reference sequence). The V segment lost 3 bases and the J segment 4 bases; nucleotides outside the gene matches: 2. CDR3 in amino acids: CASSLGLAPDTQYF. DNA for the CDR3: TGTGCCAGCAGTTTGGGACTAGCCCCAGATACGCAGTATTTT.

The rearrangement joins TRBV4-1 to TRBJ2-7, with D possibly matching TRBD1 (6 bases). The V gene's germline CDR1 is MGHRA and CDR2 YSYEKL. This CDR3 spans 15 amino acids. Trimming took off 3 bases at V and 3 bases at J, with 15 bases between the two ends. CDR3 bases: TGCGCCAGCAGCCAGGAATCGGACAGAAGCTACGAGCAGTACTTC. Amino acid sequence: CASSQESDRSYEQYF.

The rearrangement uses TRBV18 and TRBJ1-1; 8 nucleotides match TRBD1. V trimming: 4 bases; J trimming: 5 bases; junction bases outside the gene matches: 3. From germline, CDR1 is KGHSH and CDR2 LQKENI. The length of the CDR3 is 13 residues. The DNA for the CDR3 is TGTGCCAGCTCACGTCAGGGGGCAACTGAAGCTTTCTTT. This sequence encodes CASSRQGATEAFF.

A few counts support this clone. This chain connects TRBV9 to TRBJ2-7, with D tentatively TRBD1 (6 bases). Germline assignment: CDR1 SGDLS and CDR2 YYNGEE. The CDR3 consists of 15 residues. The ends were cut back, 0 bases at V and 2 bases at J, with 12 bases in the middle. The CDR3 loop is CASSVETGSPYEQYF. As DNA, the CDR3 is TGTGCCAGCAGCGTAGAAACAGGGTCCCCCTACGAGCAGTACTTC.

The V gene is TRBV18, the J gene TRBJ2-3, with TRBD2 matching over 7 bases. From germline, CDR1 is KGHSH and CDR2 LQKENI. After removal of 1 base from V and 4 bases from J, the junction contained 5 bases not matched to a gene. The CDR3 is 15 residues long. The CDR3 is CASSPQEGGSDTQYF. CDR3 sequence (DNA): TGTGCCAGCTCACCACAGGAGGGAGGGTCAGATACGCAGTATTTT.

The sample holds a few counts of this clone. The chain recombines TRBV7-2 with TRBJ1-2; TRBD1 might be the D (6 bases). The CDR3 has 14 residues. Germline V lookup: CDR1 SGHTA, CDR2 FQGNSA. The V end was cut by 6 bases, the J end by 3 bases, with 14 bases between. The CDR3 nucleotides read TGTGCCAGCAGAGAAACAGGGATAGACTATGGCTACACCTTC. It is translated as CASRETGIDYGYTF.

This rearrangement joins TRBV30 to TRBJ2-1; 7 bases fit TRBD2. V gave up 2 bases and J gave up 9 bases; unmatched junction bases: 19. The V gene's germline CDR1 is GTSNPN and CDR2 SVGIG (reference sequence). The CDR3 spans 17 residues. Here the CDR3 DNA reads TGTGCCTGGAGTCCCGCCCCGGGACTACCCATGGACGGTGAGCAGTTCTTC. Its protein product is CAWSPAPGLPMDGEQFF.

The chain combines TRBV7-7 with TRBJ1-1; D not resolved. CDR1 and CDR2 (germline): SSHAT, FNYEAQ (reference sequence). V was cut by 1 base and J by 1 base, with 4 bases left in between. The CDR3 spans 13 residues. The CDR3 nucleotides read TGTGCCAGCAGCTTAGGTAGGAACACTGAAGCTTTCTTT. As protein: CASSLGRNTEAFF.

This clone has just a few counts. The V gene is TRBV29-1, the J gene TRBJ2-5, with D possibly being TRBD2 (5 bases). Germline V gene sequence: CDR1 SQVTM, CDR2 ANQGSEA. The CDR3 is 12 amino acids. V lost 2 bases, J lost 6 bases, and 10 bases lay in between. The CDR3 DNA sequence: TGCAGCGTTGAATCGGGGTCAAAGACCCAGTACTTC. It yields the protein CSVESGSKTQYF.

This clone was counted between two and nine times. This sequence joins TRBV5-1 and TRBJ2-6; possible D gene TRBD1, 6 bases. This CDR3 has 16 residues. The V gene lost 4 bases and the J gene lost 2 bases, with 13 bases spanning the gap. Germline V CDR1 and CDR2: SGHRS, YFSETQ. The CDR3 loop is CASSVTGTPGANVLTF. The CDR3 bases are TGCGCCAGCAGCGTTACAGGGACCCCTGGGGCCAACGTCCTGACTTTC.